The 16 T cell receptor beta chains given below trace back to one sample, sequenced in a study of OX40 agonist ivuxolimab in advanced cancers. Measured with immunoSEQ multiplex PCR; TCRdb has only the in-frame clones, and not every one. The data hold approximately 99,000 clones, with about 96% observed a single time. The source was CD4+ or CD8+ T cells sorted from blood, collected in a trial of the OX40 agonist ivuxolimab. Receptor source: an adult with an advanced solid tumor such as melanoma, head and neck, liver or kidney cancer.

The CDR3 region has the DNA TGTGCCAGCAGCTTGCTAGCTAACTATGGCTACACCTTC. Its translation: CASSLLANYGYTF. The chain couples TRBV5-4 to TRBJ1-2; the D is unclear. V was shortened by 1 base and J by 0 bases, with 4 bases between the two germline ends. This CDR3 contains 13 residues. Germline CDR1 SGHNT, CDR2 YYREEE (reference sequence).

J is TRBJ2-3 and V is TRBV9; D is possibly TRBD2 (5 bases). The CDR3 runs 15 residues. Germline CDR1 reads SGDLS; CDR2 reads YYNGEE. V shed 4 bases and J shed 2 bases, with 14 bases lying between them. The CDR3 sequence is CASSPRGDNTDTQYF. In nucleotides, the CDR3 is TGTGCCAGCAGCCCTCGGGGTGACAACACAGATACGCAGTATTTT.

This clone was found once. The V call is TRBV19, the J call TRBJ2-7; 9 bases fit TRBD2. With V trimmed by 4 bases and J by 2 bases, 6 bases remained unmatched. The CDR3 extends over 15 amino acids. Per germline, CDR1 LNHDA and CDR2 SQIVND (reference sequence). Here the CDR3 reads CASSTRLAGAYEQYF. The CDR3 DNA reads TGTGCCAGTAGTACTCGGTTAGCGGGAGCCTACGAGCAGTACTTC. Together with reference TRBV19 and TRBJ2-7, the CDR3 gives the full variable domain: DGGITQSPKYLFRKEGQNVTLSCEQNLNHDAMYWYRQDPGQGLRLIYYSQIVNDFQKGDIAEGYSVSREKKESFPLTVTSAQKNPTAFYLCASSTRLAGAYEQYFGPGTRLTVT.

The V and J genes are TRBV7-9 and TRBJ2-7, with TRBD1 matching 10 bases. With 4 bases clipped from V and 4 bases from J, the junction kept 4 bases outside the gene matches. Germline assignment: CDR1 SEHNR and CDR2 FQNEAQ (reference sequence). The CDR3 runs to 14 residues. The CDR3 coding sequence is TGTGCCAGCAGCTCCGGGACAGGGGTTTACGAGCAGTACTTC. Protein sequence: CASSSGTGVYEQYF.

The chain joins TRBV5-4 to TRBJ2-7; D is ambiguous. Germline V gene sequence: CDR1 SGHNT, CDR2 YYREEE (reference sequence). This CDR3 comprises 14 residues. V was trimmed by 0 bases and J by 1 base, leaving 8 bases between them. Here the CDR3 reads CASSLGGVSYEQYF. As DNA, the CDR3 is TGTGCCAGCAGCTTGGGAGGCGTTTCCTACGAGCAGTACTTC.

This chain uses TRBV5-1 with TRBJ1-6; the D is unclear. There are 13 residues in the CDR3. V lost 0 bases and J lost 8, with 6 bases in between. Germline V gene lookup returns CDR1 SGHRS and CDR2 YFSETQ. For the CDR3, the DNA is TGCGCCAGCAGCTTGGAGGGAGATTCACCCCTCCACTTT. Amino acid sequence: CASSLEGDSPLHF.

The CDR3 reads CASSGQGTNEKLFF. The CDR3 DNA reads as TGTGCCAGCAGCGGACAGGGGACTAATGAAAAACTGTTTTTT. This chain joins TRBV11-2 and TRBJ1-4, with 9 bases aligning to TRBD1. The junction had 0 bases not matched to a gene; V was cut back by 5 bases and J by 2 bases. Germline CDR1 is SGHAT and CDR2 is FQNNGV. This CDR3 has 14 amino acids.

This clone was observed a single time. This chain connects TRBV28 to TRBJ2-7; unclear D gene. The CDR3 covers 10 residues. Germline CDR1 is MDHEN and CDR2 is SYDVKM. V was clipped by 5 bases and J by 3 bases, with 2 bases between them. This CDR3 reads CASSGYEQYF. Here the CDR3 DNA reads TGTGCCAGCAGTGGCTACGAGCAGTACTTC. Full variable domain (missing parts from reference TRBV28 and TRBJ2-7): DVKVTQSSRYLVKRTGEKVFLECVQDMDHENMFWYRQDPGLGLRLIYFSYDVKMKEKGDIPEGYSVSREKKERFSLILESASTNQTSMYLCASSGYEQYFGPGTRLTVT.

The V gene is TRBV4-1, the J gene TRBJ2-1, with D perhaps matching TRBD1 or TRBD2 (5 bases each). The CDR3 runs 12 residues. Germline CDR1 reads MGHRA; CDR2 reads YSYEKL. V gave up 1 base and J gave up 7 bases, with 5 bases separating them. This CDR3 is CASSQGGNEQFF. The DNA for the CDR3 is TGCGCCAGCAGCCAAGGGGGGAATGAGCAGTTCTTC.

This clone has only one observation. V usage is TRBV14 and J usage is TRBJ1-2; 8 bases map to TRBD1. Per the germline V gene, CDR1 is SGHDN and CDR2 is FVKESK. CDR3 length equals 15 residues. Trimming took 1 base from V and 2 from J; bases not matched to a gene: 3. The DNA of the CDR3 is TGTGCCAGCAGCCAAGTGGCAGGGGGCAACTATGGCTACACCTTC. This translates into CASSQVAGGNYGYTF.

This clone was observed once. The V call is TRBV5-5, the J call TRBJ2-7; perhaps TRBD2 as D (5 bases). The length of the CDR3 is 14 residues. Germline assignment: CDR1 SGHKS and CDR2 YYEKEE (reference sequence). Trimming removed 4 bases at V and 2 bases at J, with 13 bases between. The CDR3 DNA reads TGTGCCAGCAGCCTGTATGACTACACCTACGAGCAGTACTTC. Protein product: CASSLYDYTYEQYF.

The genes are TRBV5-5 and TRBJ2-3; D might be TRBD2 (6 bases). Trimming took off 2 bases at V and 1 base at J, with 14 bases between the two ends. The CDR3 totals 16 residues. Germline V gene data show CDR1 as SGHKS and CDR2 as YYEKEE (reference sequence). CDR3 sequence: CASSFLPGVGTDTQYF. The CDR3 bases are TGTGCCAGCAGCTTCCTTCCGGGGGTCGGCACAGATACGCAGTATTTT.

The J gene is TRBJ2-2, the V gene TRBV4-3, with D possibly matching TRBD2 (7 bases). Per the germline V gene, CDR1 is LGHNA and CDR2 is YSLEER. This CDR3 comprises 19 residues. V was pared by 0 bases and J by 5 bases, with 22 bases between. The CDR3 region is CASSQEGAAGSFMTGELFF. The CDR3 region has the DNA TGCGCCAGCAGCCAAGAGGGGGCAGCGGGAAGTTTTATGACCGGGGAGCTGTTTTTT.

CDR3 loop: CASSVAVGDYEQYF. CDR3 in DNA: TGTGCCAGCAGCGTAGCGGTAGGGGACTACGAGCAGTACTTC. The chain has TRBV9 and TRBJ2-7, with a weak D call TRBD1 (5 bases). The CDR3 has 14 amino acids. Germline V gene data show CDR1 as SGDLS and CDR2 as YYNGEE. Trimming cost V 0 bases and J 3 bases, with 10 bases left between them. The complete variable domain, with remaining parts taken from reference TRBV9 and TRBJ2-7, reads DSGVTQTPKHLITATGQRVTLRCSPRSGDLSVYWYQQSLDQGLQFLIQYYNGEERAKGNILERFSAQQFPDLHSELNLSSLELGDSALYFCASSVAVGDYEQYFGPGTRLTVT.

J is TRBJ2-7 and V is TRBV4-1; TRBD1 agrees at 9 bases. This CDR3 has 13 residues. CDR1 and CDR2 (germline): MGHRA, YSYEKL. Germline trimming cut 4 bases from V and 3 bases from J; bases unmatched to any gene: 1. The CDR3 loop is CASSPDRGYEQYF. The CDR3 DNA reads as TGCGCCAGCAGCCCGGACAGGGGCTACGAGCAGTACTTC.

The rearrangement uses TRBV27 and TRBJ2-7; D not certain. V dropped 4 bases and J dropped 2 bases, with 12 bases sitting between them. Germline CDR1 is MNHEY and CDR2 is SMNVEV (reference sequence). CDR3 size: 14 residues. CDR3: CASSWSGPTYEQYF. DNA of the CDR3: TGTGCCAGCAGTTGGTCAGGCCCTACCTACGAGCAGTACTTC.